Listed below are T cell receptor beta chains from one sample, sequenced in a study of a mutant IDH1 vaccine in newly diagnosed glioma. This table comes from immunoSEQ multiplex PCR, and its TCRdb copy is limited to in-frame clones, with some not included. The data show tens of thousands of clones, roughly four fifths seen once. Antigens of these TCRs are unknown. The sample here was PBMCs, taken from a glioma patient whose treatment included an IDH1 peptide vaccine. These receptors came from a man aged 35-49 years with glioma. Both conserved end residues are part of each CDR3. Rows may omit the clone size; those that give it use once, few, many or a size class.

TRBV6-5	TRBJ1-6	once	CASSSPVLGLNSPLHF
TRBV7-9	TRBJ2-5	NA	CASTEGTGGRETQYF
TRBV6-6	TRBJ2-2	once	CASSPEGARAGELFF
TRBV6-5	TRBJ1-2	NA	CASRAGVLYGYTF
TRBV7-2	TRBJ1-6	NA	CASSLAARTGSYNSPLHF
TRBV5-1	TRBJ2-6	NA	CASSLAGQVSGANVLTF
TRBV29-1	TRBJ2-4	NA	CSVTLGGAKNIQYF
TRBV27	TRBJ2-5	NA	CASSGGKGETQYF
TRBV7-9	TRBJ1-1	NA	CASSYVQGIPEAFF
TRBV27	TRBJ2-6	NA	CASREAGGSSGANVLTF
TRBV9	TRBJ2-7	NA	CASSAGGLLYEQYF
TRBV5-4	TRBJ1-1	NA	CASSIPGNTEAFF
TRBV19	TRBJ2-3	NA	CASRGRLGTDTQYF
TRBV28	TRBJ1-3	NA	CASSFSVLGLNTIYF
TRBV7-9	TRBJ2-7	NA	CASSLVGTSYEQYF
TRBV7-9	TRBJ2-5	once	CASNSYQETQYF
TRBV28	TRBJ2-5	NA	CASSWTGAPREAQYF
TRBV7-9	TRBJ2-7	NA	CASSLAGSGRAGAEQYF
TRBV7-9	TRBJ2-1	once	CASSLGERARHNEQFF
TRBV6-5	TRBJ2-7	once	CASSYTRFKEQYF
TRBV10-1	TRBJ2-3	NA	CASSAGDGGIDTQYF
TRBV19	TRBJ1-2	NA	CASRLGGFNYGYTF